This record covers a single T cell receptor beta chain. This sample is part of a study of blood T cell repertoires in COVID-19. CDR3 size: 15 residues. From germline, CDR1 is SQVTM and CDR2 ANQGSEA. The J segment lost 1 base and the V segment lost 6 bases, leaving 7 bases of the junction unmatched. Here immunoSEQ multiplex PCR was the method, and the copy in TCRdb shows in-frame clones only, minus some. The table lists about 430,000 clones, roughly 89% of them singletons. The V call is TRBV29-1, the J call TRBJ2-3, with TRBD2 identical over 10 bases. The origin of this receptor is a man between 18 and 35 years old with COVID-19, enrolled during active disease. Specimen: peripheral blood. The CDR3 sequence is CSVAPGTSGTDTQYF. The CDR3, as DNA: TGCAGCGTGGCCCCCGGGACTAGCGGCACAGATACGCAGTATTTT.